This T cell receptor beta chain was found in a study of OX40 agonist ivuxolimab in advanced cancers. Study-wide findings and caveats: CD4+ and CD8+ blood T cells expanded clonally by week 6 at 0.1 to 3.0 mg/kg. Antigen targets of the expanded peripheral T cells went undetermined.

Measured with immunoSEQ multiplex PCR; TCRdb has only the in-frame clones, and not every one. The sample gives about 70,000 clones, roughly 80% of which show up once; around 6.7% is in the top ten. Autoimmune disease history or systemic immunosuppression barred patients. Comments on this clone: The antigen remains unidentified.

V was trimmed by 1 base and J by 9 bases, leaving 10 bases between them. This CDR3 region has 12 residues. Per the germline V gene, CDR1 is SGHDN and CDR2 is FVKESK. The sample in question was CD4+ or CD8+ T cells sorted from blood, obtained in a trial of the OX40 agonist ivuxolimab. V is TRBV14 and J is TRBJ2-7; possibly TRBD2 for D (5 bases). This TCR was recovered from an adult with an advanced solid tumor such as melanoma, head and neck, liver or kidney cancer. The CDR3 sequence is CASSQGGAAQYV. For the CDR3, the DNA is TGTGCCAGCAGCCAAGGGGGAGCAGCGCAGTACGTC.